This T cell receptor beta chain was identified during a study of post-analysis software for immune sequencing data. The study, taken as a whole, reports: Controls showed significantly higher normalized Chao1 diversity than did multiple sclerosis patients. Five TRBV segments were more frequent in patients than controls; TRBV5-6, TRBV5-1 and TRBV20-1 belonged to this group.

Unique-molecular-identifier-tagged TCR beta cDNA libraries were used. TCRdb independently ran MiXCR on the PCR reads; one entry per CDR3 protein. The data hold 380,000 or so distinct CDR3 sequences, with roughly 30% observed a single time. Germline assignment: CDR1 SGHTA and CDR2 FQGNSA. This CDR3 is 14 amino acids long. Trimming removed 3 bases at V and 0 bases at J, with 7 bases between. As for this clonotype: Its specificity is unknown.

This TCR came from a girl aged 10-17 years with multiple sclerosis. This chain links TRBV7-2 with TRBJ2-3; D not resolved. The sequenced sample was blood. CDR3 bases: TGTGCCAGCAGCTTTTCCCAGAGCACAGATACGCAGTATTTT. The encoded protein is CASSFSQSTDTQYF.